The entry below gives a single TCR beta chain sequence along with its context. This sample is part of a study of blood T cell repertoires in COVID-19. On the study more broadly: From the United States, Italy and Spain came samples of acute and convalescent COVID-19. The cDNA or gDNA used as material had been derived from T cells, B-cell-depleted T cells, or PBMCs.

This CDR3 is built from 14 residues. Germline V gene sequence: CDR1 SGHAT, CDR2 FQNNGV. Trimming removed 1 base at V and 1 base at J, with 7 bases between. In the study's own analysis: Estimation of nucleated cell counts was performed using reference gene primer amplification. The data were produced by immunoSEQ multiplex PCR, yet TCRdb's version contains in-frame clones alone and is incomplete. Clone size and the V and J calls come from that table; the DNA yielded D and trimming. The sample gives about 380,000 clones, around 89% of which show up once; 6.5% is in the top ten. Sequencing was carried out using peripheral blood. This clonotype was sampled from a young man with active or convalescent COVID-19. The rearrangement joins TRBV11-2 to TRBJ1-1; a weak D match, TRBD1 (5 bases). This chain's CDR3 is CASSLGQRNTEAFF. The DNA for the CDR3 is TGTGCCAGCAGCTTAGGACAGCGGAACACTGAAGCTTTCTTT.